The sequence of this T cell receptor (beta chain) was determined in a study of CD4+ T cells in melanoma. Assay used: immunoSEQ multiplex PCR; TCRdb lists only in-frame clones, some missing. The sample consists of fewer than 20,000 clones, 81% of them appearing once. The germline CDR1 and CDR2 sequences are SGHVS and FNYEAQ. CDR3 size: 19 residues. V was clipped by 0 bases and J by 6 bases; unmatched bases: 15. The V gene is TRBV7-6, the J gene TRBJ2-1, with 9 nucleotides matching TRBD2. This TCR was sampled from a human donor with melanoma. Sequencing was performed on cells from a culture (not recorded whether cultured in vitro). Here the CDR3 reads CASSLASGTLAGALNEQFF. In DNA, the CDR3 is TGTGCCAGCAGCTTAGCGTCGGGGACCTTAGCGGGGGCTCTCAATGAGCAGTTCTTC.